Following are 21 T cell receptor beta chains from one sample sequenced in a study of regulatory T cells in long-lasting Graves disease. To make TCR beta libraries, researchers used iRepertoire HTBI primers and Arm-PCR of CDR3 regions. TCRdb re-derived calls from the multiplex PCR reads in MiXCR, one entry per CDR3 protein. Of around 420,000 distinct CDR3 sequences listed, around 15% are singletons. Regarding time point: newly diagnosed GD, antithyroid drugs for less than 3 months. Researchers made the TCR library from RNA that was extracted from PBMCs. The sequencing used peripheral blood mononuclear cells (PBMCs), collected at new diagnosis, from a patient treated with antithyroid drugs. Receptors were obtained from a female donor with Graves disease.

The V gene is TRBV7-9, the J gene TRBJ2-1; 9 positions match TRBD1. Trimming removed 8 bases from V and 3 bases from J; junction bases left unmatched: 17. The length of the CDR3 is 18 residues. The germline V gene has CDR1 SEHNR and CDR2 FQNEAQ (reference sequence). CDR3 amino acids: CASSTMTGGRPFYNEQFF. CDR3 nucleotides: TGTGCCAGCTCTACTATGACAGGGGGTAGGCCCTTCTACAATGAGCAGTTCTTC.

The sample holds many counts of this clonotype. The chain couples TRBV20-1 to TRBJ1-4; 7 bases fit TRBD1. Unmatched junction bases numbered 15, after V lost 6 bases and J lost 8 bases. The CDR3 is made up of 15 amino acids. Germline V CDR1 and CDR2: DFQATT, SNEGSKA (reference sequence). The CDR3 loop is CSALRVDREGEKLFF. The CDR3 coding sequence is TGCAGTGCCCTTAGGGTAGACAGGGAAGGAGAAAAACTGTTTTTT.

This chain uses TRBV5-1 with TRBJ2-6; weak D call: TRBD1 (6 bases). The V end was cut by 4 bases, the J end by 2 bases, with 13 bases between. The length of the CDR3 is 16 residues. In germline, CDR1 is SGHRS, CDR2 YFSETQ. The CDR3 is CASSTGSRPGANVLTF. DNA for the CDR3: TGCGCCAGCAGCACAGGGTCCCGGCCTGGGGCCAACGTCCTGACTTTC.

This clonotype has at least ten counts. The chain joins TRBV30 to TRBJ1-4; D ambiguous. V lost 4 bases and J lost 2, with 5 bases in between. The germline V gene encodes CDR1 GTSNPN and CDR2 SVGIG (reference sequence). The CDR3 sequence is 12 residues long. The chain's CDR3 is CAWTSTNEKLFF. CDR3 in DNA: TGTGCCTGGACCAGTACTAATGAAAAACTGTTTTTT.

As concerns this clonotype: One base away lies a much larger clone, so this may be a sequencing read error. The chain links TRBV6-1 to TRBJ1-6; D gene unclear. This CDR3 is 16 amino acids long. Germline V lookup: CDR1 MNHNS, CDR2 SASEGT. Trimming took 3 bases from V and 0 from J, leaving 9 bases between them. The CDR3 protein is CASSERPSSYNSPLHF. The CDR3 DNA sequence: TGTGCCAGCAGTGAGAGGCCAAGCTCCTATAATTCACCCCTCCACTTT.

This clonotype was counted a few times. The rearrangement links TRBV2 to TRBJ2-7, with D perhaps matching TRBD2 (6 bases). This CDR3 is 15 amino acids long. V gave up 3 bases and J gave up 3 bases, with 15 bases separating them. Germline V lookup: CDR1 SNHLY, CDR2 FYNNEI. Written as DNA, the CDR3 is TGTGCCAGCAGTGAGGGGGGACTTCAAAACTACGAGCAGTACTTC. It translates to CASSEGGLQNYEQYF.

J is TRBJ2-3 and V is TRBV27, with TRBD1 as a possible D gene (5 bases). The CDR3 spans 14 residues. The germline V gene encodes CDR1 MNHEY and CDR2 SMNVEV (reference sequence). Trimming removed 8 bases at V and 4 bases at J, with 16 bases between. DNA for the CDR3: TGTGCCAGCTCCTGGCAGGGTGAGCCAGATACGCAGTATTTT. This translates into CASSWQGEPDTQYF.

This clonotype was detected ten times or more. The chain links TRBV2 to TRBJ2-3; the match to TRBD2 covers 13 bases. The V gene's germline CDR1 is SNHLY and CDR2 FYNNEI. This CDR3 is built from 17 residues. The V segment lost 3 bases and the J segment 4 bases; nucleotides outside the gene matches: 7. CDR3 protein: CASSDDGLAGDPDTQYF. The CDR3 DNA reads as TGTGCCAGCAGTGACGACGGACTAGCGGGAGACCCAGATACGCAGTATTTT.

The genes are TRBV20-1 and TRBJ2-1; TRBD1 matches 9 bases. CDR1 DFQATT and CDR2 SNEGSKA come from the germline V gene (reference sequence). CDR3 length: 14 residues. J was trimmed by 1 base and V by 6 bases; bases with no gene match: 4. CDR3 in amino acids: CSAGQGRSYNEQFF. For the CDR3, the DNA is TGCAGTGCCGGACAGGGGAGGTCCTACAATGAGCAGTTCTTC.

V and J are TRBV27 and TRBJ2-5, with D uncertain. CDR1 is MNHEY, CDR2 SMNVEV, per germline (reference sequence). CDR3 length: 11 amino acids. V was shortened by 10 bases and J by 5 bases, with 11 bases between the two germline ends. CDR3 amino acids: CATLSGETQYF. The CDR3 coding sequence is TGTGCCACCCTATCTGGGGAGACCCAGTACTTC.

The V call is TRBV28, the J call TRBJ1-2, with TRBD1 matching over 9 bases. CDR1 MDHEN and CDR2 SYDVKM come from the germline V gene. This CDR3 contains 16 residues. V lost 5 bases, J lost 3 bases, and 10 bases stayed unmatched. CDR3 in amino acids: CASSLPGTGLYYGYTF. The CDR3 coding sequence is TGTGCCAGCAGTCTACCGGGGACAGGGTTGTACTATGGCTACACCTTC.

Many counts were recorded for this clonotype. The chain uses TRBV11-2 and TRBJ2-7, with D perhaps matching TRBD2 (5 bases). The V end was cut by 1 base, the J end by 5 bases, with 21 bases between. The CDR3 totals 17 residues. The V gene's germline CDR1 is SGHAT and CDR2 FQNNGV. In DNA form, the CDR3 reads TGTGCCAGCAGCTTAGGACTAAGATTCGGTGAGGGCGACGAGCAGTACTTC. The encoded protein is CASSLGLRFGEGDEQYF. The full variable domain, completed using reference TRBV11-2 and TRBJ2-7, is EAGVAQSPRYKIIEKRQSVAFWCNPISGHATLYWYQQILGQGPKLLIQFQNNGVVDDSQLPKDRFSAERLKGVDSTLKIQPAKLEDSAVYLCASSLGLRFGEGDEQYFGPGTRLTVT.

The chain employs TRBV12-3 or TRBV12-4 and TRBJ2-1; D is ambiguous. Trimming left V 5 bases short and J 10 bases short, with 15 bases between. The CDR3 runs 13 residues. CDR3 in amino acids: CASSPNPNGEQFF. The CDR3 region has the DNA TGTGCCAGCAGTCCTAACCCAAATGGGGAGCAGTTCTTC.

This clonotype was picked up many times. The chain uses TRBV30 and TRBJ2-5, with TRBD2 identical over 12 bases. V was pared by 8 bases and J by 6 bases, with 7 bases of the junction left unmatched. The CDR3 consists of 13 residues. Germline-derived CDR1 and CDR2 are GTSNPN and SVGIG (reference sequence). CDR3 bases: TGTGCCCAATCGACTAGCGGGAGAAAGACCCAGTACTTC. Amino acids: CAQSTSGRKTQYF.

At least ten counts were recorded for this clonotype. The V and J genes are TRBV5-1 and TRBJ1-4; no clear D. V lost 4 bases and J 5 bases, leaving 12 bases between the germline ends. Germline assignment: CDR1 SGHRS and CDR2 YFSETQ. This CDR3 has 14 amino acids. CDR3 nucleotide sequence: TGCGCCAGCAGCCAAACGGGGAGGAATGAAAAACTGTTTTTT. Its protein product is CASSQTGRNEKLFF.

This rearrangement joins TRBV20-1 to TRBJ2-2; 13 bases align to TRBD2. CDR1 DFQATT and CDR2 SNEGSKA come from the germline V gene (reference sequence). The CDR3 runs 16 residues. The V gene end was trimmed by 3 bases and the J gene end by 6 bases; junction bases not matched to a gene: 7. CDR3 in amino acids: CSARSGTSGMAGELFF. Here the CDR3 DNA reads TGCAGTGCTAGGAGCGGGACTAGCGGGATGGCCGGGGAGCTGTTTTTT.

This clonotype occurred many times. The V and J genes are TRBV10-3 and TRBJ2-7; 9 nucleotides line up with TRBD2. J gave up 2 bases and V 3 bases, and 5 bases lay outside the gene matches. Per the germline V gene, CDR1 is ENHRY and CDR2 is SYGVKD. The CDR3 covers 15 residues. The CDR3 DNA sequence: TGTGCCATCAGTGACGTAAGCGGGAGGCCCTACGAGCAGTACTTC. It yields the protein CAISDVSGRPYEQYF.

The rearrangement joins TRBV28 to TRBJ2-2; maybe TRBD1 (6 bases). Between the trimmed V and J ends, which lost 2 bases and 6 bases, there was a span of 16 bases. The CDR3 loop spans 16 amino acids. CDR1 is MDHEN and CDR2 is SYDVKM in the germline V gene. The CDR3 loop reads CASSLGQTYSAGELFF. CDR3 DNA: TGTGCCAGCAGTTTAGGACAGACTTATAGCGCCGGGGAGCTGTTTTTT.

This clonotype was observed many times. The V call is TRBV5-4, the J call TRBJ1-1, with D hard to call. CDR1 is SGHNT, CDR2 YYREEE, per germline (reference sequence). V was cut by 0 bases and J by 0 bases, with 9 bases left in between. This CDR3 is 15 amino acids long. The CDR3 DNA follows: TGTGCCAGCAGCTTGGGGACGGTCATGAACACTGAAGCTTTCTTT. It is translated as CASSLGTVMNTEAFF.

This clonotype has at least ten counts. Written as DNA, the CDR3 is TGTGCCACCAGTGATGCTACCGGACAGGCGGCCTTGAGGTGCAATCAGCCCCAGCATTTT. It translates to CATSDATGQAALRCNQPQHF. The chain links TRBV24-1 to TRBJ1-5, with 7 bases that match TRBD1. The CDR3 length is 20 residues. The trim removed 3 bases at V and 2 bases at J, leaving 18 bases unmatched. CDR1 is KGHDR and CDR2 is SFDVKD in the germline V gene.

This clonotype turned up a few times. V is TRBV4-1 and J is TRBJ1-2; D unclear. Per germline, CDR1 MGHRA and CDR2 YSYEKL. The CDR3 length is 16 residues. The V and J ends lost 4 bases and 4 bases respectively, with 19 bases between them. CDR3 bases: TGCGCCAGCAGCCCTACCCCCTTCTGGGGTTCCTATGGCTACACCTTC. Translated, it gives CASSPTPFWGSYGYTF.